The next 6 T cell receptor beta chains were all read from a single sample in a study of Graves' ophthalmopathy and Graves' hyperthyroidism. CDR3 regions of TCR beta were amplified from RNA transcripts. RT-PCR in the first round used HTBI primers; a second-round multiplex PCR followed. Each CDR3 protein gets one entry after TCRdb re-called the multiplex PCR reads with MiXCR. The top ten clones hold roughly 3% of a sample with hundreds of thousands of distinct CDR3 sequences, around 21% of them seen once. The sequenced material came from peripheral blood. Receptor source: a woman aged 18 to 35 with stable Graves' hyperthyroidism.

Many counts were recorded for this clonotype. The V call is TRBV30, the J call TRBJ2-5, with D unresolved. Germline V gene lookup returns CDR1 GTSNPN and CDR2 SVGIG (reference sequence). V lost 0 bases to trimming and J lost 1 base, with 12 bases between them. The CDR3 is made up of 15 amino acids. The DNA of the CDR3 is TGTGCCTGGAGTGTAGGTCCCAGCAGCCAAGAGACCCAGTACTTC. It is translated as CAWSVGPSSQETQYF. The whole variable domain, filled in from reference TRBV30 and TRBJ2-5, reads SQTIHQWPATLVQPVGSPLSLECTVEGTSNPNLYWYRQAAGRGLQLLFYSVGIGQISSEVPQNLSASRPQDRQFILSSKKLLLSDSGFYLCAWSVGPSSQETQYFGPGTRLLVL.

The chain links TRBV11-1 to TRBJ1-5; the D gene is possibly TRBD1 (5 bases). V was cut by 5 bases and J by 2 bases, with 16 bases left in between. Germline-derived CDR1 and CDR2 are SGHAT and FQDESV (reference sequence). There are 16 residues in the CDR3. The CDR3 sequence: CASSGGGSVGNQPQHF. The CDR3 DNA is TGTGCCAGCAGCGGGGGGGGGTCCGTTGGCAATCAGCCCCAGCATTTT.

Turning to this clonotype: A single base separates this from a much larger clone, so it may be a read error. The CDR3 bases are TGCAGCGTTGAAGTGGTAGCGACCTCCAAAAACATTAAGTACTTC. Amino acids: CSVEVVATSKNIKYF. The V call is TRBV29-1, the J call TRBJ2-4; possible D gene TRBD2, 5 bases. This CDR3 region has 15 residues. Germline V gene lookup returns CDR1 SQVTM and CDR2 ANQGSEA.

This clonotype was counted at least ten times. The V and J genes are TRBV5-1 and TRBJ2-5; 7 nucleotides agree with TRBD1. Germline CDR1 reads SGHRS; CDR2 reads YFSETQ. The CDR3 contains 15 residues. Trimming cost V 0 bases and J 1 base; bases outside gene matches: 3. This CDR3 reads CASSLGGTVQETQYF. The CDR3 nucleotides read TGCGCCAGCAGCTTGGGGGGGACAGTCCAAGAGACCCAGTACTTC. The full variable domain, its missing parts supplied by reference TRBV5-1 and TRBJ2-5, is KAGVTQTPRYLIKTRGQQVTLSCSPISGHRSVSWYQQTPGQGLQFLFEYFSETQRNKGNFPGRFSGRQFSNSRSEMNVSTLELGDSALYLCASSLGGTVQETQYFGPGTRLLVL.

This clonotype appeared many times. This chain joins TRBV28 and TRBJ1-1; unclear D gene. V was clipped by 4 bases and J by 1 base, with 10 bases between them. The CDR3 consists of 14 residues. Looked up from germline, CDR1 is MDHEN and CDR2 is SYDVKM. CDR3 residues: CASSSAAENTEAFF. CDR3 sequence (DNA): TGTGCCAGCAGTTCCGCTGCAGAGAACACTGAAGCTTTCTTT.

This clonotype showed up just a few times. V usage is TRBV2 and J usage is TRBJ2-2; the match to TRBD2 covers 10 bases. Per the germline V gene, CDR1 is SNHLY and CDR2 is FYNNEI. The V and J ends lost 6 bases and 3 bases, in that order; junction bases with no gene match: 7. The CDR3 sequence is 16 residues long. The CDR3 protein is CASRKLAGYYTGELFF. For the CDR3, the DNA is TGTGCCAGCAGAAAACTAGCGGGATATTACACCGGGGAGCTGTTTTTT.